These 28 T cell receptor beta chains were sequenced from one sample in a study of blood T cell dynamics during melanoma immunotherapy. Clones were sequenced by immunoSEQ multiplex PCR, and TCRdb holds only the in-frame ones, with some missing. The sample comprises tens of thousands of clones, 87% of which are singletons, and about 4.9% rests with the top ten. Time point in this sample: pre-treatment baseline. The material sequenced was blood, taken from a patient treated with checkpoint blockade. These receptors came from a human donor with melanoma.

The chain uses TRBV5-1 and TRBJ2-7; 8 bases map to TRBD2. The J segment lost 0 bases and the V segment lost 1 base, leaving 3 bases of the junction unmatched. The CDR3 runs to 15 residues. The germline V gene has CDR1 SGHRS and CDR2 YFSETQ. This CDR3 is CASSLTGGPSYEQYF. CDR3 in DNA: TGCGCCAGCAGCTTGACGGGAGGGCCCTCCTACGAGCAGTACTTC.

The V gene is TRBV27, the J gene TRBJ2-5; TRBD2 aligns across 11 bases. The CDR3 extends over 15 amino acids. In germline, CDR1 is MNHEY, CDR2 SMNVEV (reference sequence). V was pared by 7 bases and J by 2 bases, with 6 bases of the junction left unmatched. As DNA, the CDR3 is TGTGCCAGCACCTCTAGCGGGAGGCCGCAAGAGACCCAGTACTTC. Its translation: CASTSSGRPQETQYF.

This clone was recorded a few times. This chain connects TRBV6-4 to TRBJ1-1; the D is unclear. This CDR3 spans 13 amino acids. Looked up from germline, CDR1 is MRHNA and CDR2 is SNTAGT. The V and J ends lost 0 bases and 7 bases respectively, with 9 bases between them. CDR3 sequence reads: CASSDSFESEAFF. DNA of the CDR3: TGTGCCAGCAGTGACTCGTTCGAAAGTGAAGCTTTCTTT.

The sample holds a few counts of this clone. The chain uses TRBV19 and TRBJ1-2, with TRBD1 matching over 10 bases. The J segment lost 8 bases and the V segment lost 5 bases, leaving 8 bases of the junction unmatched. Germline V lookup: CDR1 LNHDA, CDR2 SQIVND (reference sequence). This CDR3 region has 14 residues. The CDR3, as DNA: TGTGCCAGTAGTTTCCTAGACAGGGGGCGAGGCTACACCTTC. Translation: CASSFLDRGRGYTF.

The chain employs TRBV9 and TRBJ2-3, with no clear D. Per the germline V gene, CDR1 is SGDLS and CDR2 is YYNGEE. The CDR3 spans 15 residues. Trimming removed 0 bases at V and 2 bases at J, with 10 bases between. This CDR3 reads CASSVAAWFTDTQYF. The CDR3 nucleotides are TGTGCCAGCAGCGTAGCCGCATGGTTCACAGATACGCAGTATTTT.

The count of this clone is one. The junction departs from the called germline gene at one end, perhaps through a read error. This chain joins TRBV7-7 and TRBJ2-2; D is unclear. Looked up from germline, CDR1 is SSHAT and CDR2 is FNYEAQ (reference sequence). This CDR3 is 15 amino acids long. The CDR3 DNA sequence: TGTGCTAGCAGCCCCCACCTCGTGAACACCGGGGAGCTGTTTTTT. Encoded protein: CASSPHLVNTGELFF.

The J gene is TRBJ2-5, the V gene TRBV20-1, with D possibly being TRBD1 or TRBD2 (6 bases each). The CDR3 is made up of 11 amino acids. The ends were cut back, 8 bases at V and 7 bases at J, with 14 bases in the middle. Germline values: CDR1 DFQATT, CDR2 SNEGSKA (reference sequence). The CDR3 coding sequence is TGCAGTAAAAGACTAGGGGGGACCCAGTACTTC. Protein: CSKRLGGTQYF.

This clone occurred once. V usage is TRBV4-2 and J usage is TRBJ2-1, with 10 bases aligning to TRBD1. Unmatched junction bases numbered 2, after V lost 4 bases and J lost 8 bases. The CDR3 has 13 residues. Germline values: CDR1 LGHNA, CDR2 YNFKEQ. This CDR3 is CASSPTGGHEQFF. DNA of the CDR3: TGTGCCAGCAGCCCGACAGGGGGCCATGAGCAGTTCTTC.

This clone appeared a single time. V and J are TRBV9 and TRBJ2-1; TRBD1 aligns across 7 bases. Trimming at V came to 3 bases and at J to 6 bases, leaving 6 bases not matched to a gene. There are 14 residues in the CDR3. Per the germline V gene, CDR1 is SGDLS and CDR2 is YYNGEE. CDR3 coding DNA: TGTGCCAGCAGCGCGGTGGCAGGGGGCAATGAGCAGTTCTTC. It is translated as CASSAVAGGNEQFF. Full variable domain (outside the CDR3, taken from reference TRBV9 and TRBJ2-1): DSGVTQTPKHLITATGQRVTLRCSPRSGDLSVYWYQQSLDQGLQFLIQYYNGEERAKGNILERFSAQQFPDLHSELNLSSLELGDSALYFCASSAVAGGNEQFFGPGTRLTVL.

The chain has TRBV2 and TRBJ2-5, with 8 bases aligning to TRBD2. This CDR3 is built from 11 residues. Looked up from germline, CDR1 is SNHLY and CDR2 is FYNNEI. Trimming took 7 bases from V and 7 from J; bases not matched to a gene: 2. The chain's CDR3 is CASTSGGTQYF. The CDR3 DNA reads as TGTGCCAGCACAAGCGGGGGGACCCAGTACTTC.

The chain uses TRBV19 and TRBJ2-7; no clear D. The CDR3 consists of 12 residues. Germline lookup yields CDR1 LNHDA and CDR2 SQIVND (reference sequence). Trimming removed 5 bases at V and 4 bases at J, with 9 bases between. In nucleotides, the CDR3 is TGTGCCAGTAGTTCTTCTGAGTACGAGCAGTACTTC. This encodes CASSSSEYEQYF.

This clone was detected once. The chain couples TRBV5-1 to TRBJ2-2, with D perhaps matching TRBD2 (6 bases). CDR3 length equals 16 residues. The V gene's germline CDR1 is SGHRS and CDR2 YFSETQ. V was trimmed by 4 bases and J by 0 bases, leaving 13 bases between them. The CDR3 region has the DNA TGCGCCAGCAGCCCCCTCGGGGGAGCGAACACCGGGGAGCTGTTTTTT. This encodes CASSPLGGANTGELFF.

The genes are TRBV4-1 and TRBJ1-3; unclear D gene. V lost 5 bases and J 0 bases, leaving 11 bases between the germline ends. Per germline, CDR1 MGHRA and CDR2 YSYEKL. This CDR3 has 15 residues. The CDR3 region has the DNA TGCGCCAGCAGCACCTCTCCGGGCTCTGGAAACACCATATATTTT. Protein sequence: CASSTSPGSGNTIYF.

The chain joins TRBV6-1 to TRBJ1-2, with TRBD1 matching 7 bases. Trimming cost V 9 bases and J 1 base; bases outside gene matches: 5. Germline CDR1 is MNHNS and CDR2 is SASEGT. The CDR3 spans 13 residues. The CDR3 loop is CASDREGNYGYTF. Written as DNA, the CDR3 is TGTGCCAGTGACAGGGAGGGTAACTATGGCTACACCTTC.

The chain uses TRBV18 and TRBJ2-1, with TRBD1 identical over 10 bases. CDR1 KGHSH and CDR2 LQKENI come from the germline V gene. CDR3 size: 15 residues. V was pared by 2 bases and J by 6 bases, with 4 bases of the junction left unmatched. CDR3 in DNA: TGTGCCAGCTCACCAATGGGGACAGGGGTCAATGAGCAGTTCTTC. It encodes CASSPMGTGVNEQFF. Filled out from reference TRBV18 and TRBJ2-1, the complete variable domain reads NAGVMQNPRHLVRRRGQEARLRCSPMKGHSHVYWYRQLPEEGLKFMVYLQKENIIDESGMPKERFSAEFPKEGPSILRIQQVVRGDSAAYFCASSPMGTGVNEQFFGPGTRLTVL.

The chain carries TRBV7-2 and TRBJ1-5; D perhaps matches TRBD1 (5 bases). This CDR3 is 15 amino acids long. The V gene lost 2 bases and the J gene lost 7 bases, with 15 bases spanning the gap. Germline loops: CDR1 SGHTA, CDR2 FQGNSA. In DNA, the CDR3 is TGTGCCAGCAGCTTATTTATTCAGGGAGGACAGCCCCAGCATTTT. This gives the protein CASSLFIQGGQPQHF.

This clone was seen only a few times. V is TRBV19 and J is TRBJ1-5; D uncertain. From germline, CDR1 is LNHDA and CDR2 SQIVND (reference sequence). This CDR3 spans 13 amino acids. The ends were cut back, 5 bases at V and 0 bases at J, with 5 bases in the middle. The CDR3: CASSPFSNQPQHF. The CDR3 DNA is TGTGCCAGTAGTCCCTTTAGCAATCAGCCCCAGCATTTT. The variable domain in full, with the rest retrieved from reference TRBV19 and TRBJ1-5, is DGGITQSPKYLFRKEGQNVTLSCEQNLNHDAMYWYRQDPGQGLRLIYYSQIVNDFQKGDIAEGYSVSREKKESFPLTVTSAQKNPTAFYLCASSPFSNQPQHFGDGTRLSIL.

The chain uses TRBV7-2 and TRBJ2-1; 11 bases map to TRBD2. Unmatched junction bases numbered 3, after V lost 2 bases and J lost 9 bases. This CDR3 is 14 amino acids long. Germline V gene sequence: CDR1 SGHTA, CDR2 FQGNSA. CDR3 nucleotide sequence: TGTGCCAGCAGCTTACCGACTAGCGGGACTGAGCAGTTCTTC. It is translated as CASSLPTSGTEQFF.

V usage is TRBV6-4 and J usage is TRBJ2-1; 11 nucleotides line up with TRBD2. Germline CDR1 and CDR2: MRHNA and SNTAGT. V lost 4 bases to trimming and J lost 1 base; unmatched junction nucleotides: 9. CDR3 size: 18 residues. The CDR3 DNA follows: TGTGCCAGCAGTGTCCGCCCCGGGACTAGCGGTTCCTACAATGAGCAGTTCTTC. This gives the protein CASSVRPGTSGSYNEQFF.

A few counts support this clone. The gene calls are TRBV6-1 and TRBJ2-7; TRBD1 matches 7 bases. The germline V gene encodes CDR1 MNHNS and CDR2 SASEGT. The CDR3 extends over 17 amino acids. V lost 4 bases, J lost 1 base, and 13 bases stayed unmatched. The CDR3 region is CASSGIYGDRDSYEQYF. Written as DNA, the CDR3 is TGTGCCAGCAGTGGGATCTACGGTGACAGGGATTCCTACGAGCAGTACTTC.

The rearrangement uses TRBV10-1 and TRBJ2-1, with 8 bases fitting TRBD2. CDR3 length equals 14 residues. V dropped 4 bases and J dropped 4; count of bases not matched to a gene: 3. Germline loops: CDR1 WNHNN, CDR2 SYGVQD (reference sequence). The CDR3 sequence: CASSGGLDYNEQFF. For the CDR3, the DNA is TGCGCCAGCAGTGGGGGACTAGATTACAATGAGCAGTTCTTC.

The chain recombines TRBV5-5 with TRBJ2-7; the match to TRBD1 covers 9 bases. In germline, CDR1 is SGHKS, CDR2 YYEKEE (reference sequence). The CDR3 has 14 amino acids. J was trimmed by 7 bases and V by 4 bases; bases with no gene match: 9. In DNA, the CDR3 is TGTGCCAGCAGCGCCCCTTACAGGGGGCGGGAGCAGTACTTC. Translation gives CASSAPYRGREQYF.

The V gene is TRBV7-3, the J gene TRBJ1-2; no clear D. Trimming took off 5 bases at V and 6 bases at J, with 16 bases between the two ends. Germline V gene lookup returns CDR1 SGHTA and CDR2 FQGTGA. The CDR3 totals 14 residues. CDR3 nucleotide sequence: TGTGCCAGCAGCCAGTTCGAAGGAATGGATGGCTACACCTTC. It yields the protein CASSQFEGMDGYTF.

The chain couples TRBV4-2 to TRBJ1-2, with 8 bases identical to TRBD1. The CDR3 loop spans 14 amino acids. Germline V gene data show CDR1 as LGHNA and CDR2 as YNFKEQ. Trimming took 3 bases from V and 6 from J; bases not matched to a gene: 6. CDR3 amino acids: CASSQAPGQDGYTF. The CDR3 bases are TGTGCCAGCAGCCAGGCCCCGGGACAGGATGGCTACACCTTC.

The chain employs TRBV28 and TRBJ1-2; TRBD1 matches 9 bases. The germline V gene has CDR1 MDHEN and CDR2 SYDVKM. V gave up 1 base and J gave up 8 bases; unmatched junction bases: 5. The CDR3 is 14 amino acids. The CDR3 sequence: CASSLYRGRGGYTF. CDR3 bases: TGTGCCAGCAGTTTATACAGGGGGCGCGGGGGCTACACCTTC.

This sequence joins TRBV11-2 and TRBJ2-7; D is unresolved. The germline V gene encodes CDR1 SGHAT and CDR2 FQNNGV. V lost 1 base and J 0 bases, leaving 7 bases between the germline ends. The CDR3 is made up of 14 amino acids. The CDR3 loop reads CASSLGVGSYEQYF. The CDR3 DNA reads TGTGCCAGCAGCTTAGGAGTCGGCTCCTACGAGCAGTACTTC.

The chain uses TRBV10-3 and TRBJ1-5, with D uncertain. This CDR3 spans 11 amino acids. Germline V gene lookup returns CDR1 ENHRY and CDR2 SYGVKD. Trimming pared 6 bases from V and 11 bases from J, leaving 11 bases between. The CDR3 loop is CAIRDGQTQHF. The DNA for the CDR3 is TGTGCCATCAGGGACGGCCAGACCCAGCATTTT.

The chain is built from TRBV7-9 and TRBJ2-5; D gene unclear. Germline V gene lookup returns CDR1 SEHNR and CDR2 FQNEAQ (reference sequence). The CDR3 has 14 amino acids. The V end was cut by 5 bases, the J end by 2 bases, with 12 bases between. CDR3 bases: TGTGCCAGCAGCCATCTTACTGAGCAAGAGACCCAGTACTTC. This encodes CASSHLTEQETQYF.